The clone carrying this T cell receptor (beta chain) was counted a few times. Antigen: not known. This entry belongs to a study of blood T cells in healthy people across ages. V lost 3 bases and J lost 6, with 14 bases in between. The CDR3 has 15 amino acids. Germline CDR1 is KGHDR and CDR2 is SFDVKD. Alongside a J-beta primer mix, a sample-barcoded 5' primer served in a second PCR lasting roughly 6 to 12 cycles. MiXCR, applied by TCRdb to the 5' RACE reads, yields one record per CDR3 protein. This sample yields approximately 1.5 million distinct CDR3 sequences, of which approximately 43% are seen a single time; approximately 4% belongs to the top ten. Whole-study findings and limits: Older individuals had lower TCR beta diversity per million T cells (the decline was roughly linear). Donor CMV status was unknown, possibly confounding expanded clonotype changes. The lack of PBMC sorting stopped any conclusive naive versus antigen-experienced comparison.

The sequence derives from a woman in her late teens or twenties in good health. Sequencing used blood. The chain uses TRBV24-1 and TRBJ2-1; D ambiguous. CDR3 in DNA: TGTGCCACCAGTGATACAATGGACCGTGGCAATGAGCAGTTCTTC. This gives the protein CATSDTMDRGNEQFF.